This note documents a single T cell receptor (beta chain) sequence. Germline V CDR1 and CDR2: MNHEY, SMNVEV (reference sequence). V lost 4 bases and J lost 7, with 20 bases in between. The CDR3 loop spans 16 amino acids. These data originate in a study of blood T cell repertoires in COVID-19. Study context: Samples of COVID-19 (acute and convalescent) were obtained from the United States, Italy and Spain.

How the authors handled the data: Amplification from reference gene primers served as the basis for estimated nucleated cell counts. The table came from immunoSEQ multiplex PCR; TCRdb's copy has only in-frame clones and leaves some out. The V and J calls and clone size are taken from that table; D and trimming were inferred from the DNA. Of under 50,000 clones in the sample, roughly 90% were seen once. This receptor was identified in a human donor in a cohort sampled during active COVID-19. The sample comprised peripheral blood. The chain recombines TRBV27 with TRBJ2-4, with D maybe TRBD1 (5 bases). CDR3 sequence: CASSSFRQSGGNIQYF. CDR3 bases: TGTGCCAGCAGTTCCTTTCGACAGTCTGGTGGGAACATTCAGTACTTC.